This T cell receptor beta chain derives from a study of OX40 agonist ivuxolimab in advanced cancers. Overall study: Treatment received earlier with anti-PD-1, anti-PD-L1 or anti-CTLA-4 agents was allowed, and more than 30% had some.

Concerning this clone itself: The antigen is not known.

Study outcomes and limitations: Antigen specificity was not determined for the expanded peripheral T cells.

The repertoire was sequenced with immunoSEQ multiplex PCR; TCRdb's copy has only in-frame clones and lacks some. Of 60,000 or so clones listed, around four fifths were seen once; the top ten hold around 3.3%. Material: CD4+ or CD8+ T cells sorted from blood, obtained in a trial of the OX40 agonist ivuxolimab. This clonotype was sampled from an adult with an advanced solid tumor such as melanoma, head and neck, liver or kidney cancer.

CDR3 sequence (DNA): TGTGCCAGTGGAACAGGGACCGGGACAGATACGCAGTATTTT. This sequence encodes CASGTGTGTDTQYF. The chain recombines TRBV19 with TRBJ2-3; a weak D match, TRBD1 (6 bases). Germline CDR1 is LNHDA and CDR2 is SQIVND (reference sequence). Trimming cost V 8 bases and J 3 bases, with 15 bases left between them. This CDR3 has 14 amino acids.